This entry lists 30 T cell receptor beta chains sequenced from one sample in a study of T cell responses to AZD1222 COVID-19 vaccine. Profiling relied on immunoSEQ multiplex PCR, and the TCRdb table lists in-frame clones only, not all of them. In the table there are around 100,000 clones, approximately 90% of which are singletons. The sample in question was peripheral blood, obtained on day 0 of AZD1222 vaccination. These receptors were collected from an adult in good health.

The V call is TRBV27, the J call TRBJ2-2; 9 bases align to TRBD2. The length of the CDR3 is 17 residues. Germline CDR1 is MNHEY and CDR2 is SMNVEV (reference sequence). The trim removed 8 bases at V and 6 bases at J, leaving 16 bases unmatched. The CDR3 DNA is TGTGCCAGCTCCAGGGAAAGGTCAGCGGGAGGCCCCGGGGAGCTGTTTTTT. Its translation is CASSRERSAGGPGELFF.

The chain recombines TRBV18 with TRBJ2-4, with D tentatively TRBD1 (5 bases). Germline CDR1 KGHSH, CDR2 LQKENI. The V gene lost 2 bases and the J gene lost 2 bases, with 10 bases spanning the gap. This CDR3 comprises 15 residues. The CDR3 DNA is TGTGCCAGCTCACCAAGACAGTTTACCAAAAACATTCAGTACTTC. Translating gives CASSPRQFTKNIQYF.

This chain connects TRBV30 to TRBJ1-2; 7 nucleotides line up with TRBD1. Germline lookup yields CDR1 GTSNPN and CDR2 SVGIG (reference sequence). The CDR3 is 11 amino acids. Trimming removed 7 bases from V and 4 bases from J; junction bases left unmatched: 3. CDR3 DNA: TGTGCCTCGGGGACAGCCTATGGCTACACCTTC. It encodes CASGTAYGYTF.

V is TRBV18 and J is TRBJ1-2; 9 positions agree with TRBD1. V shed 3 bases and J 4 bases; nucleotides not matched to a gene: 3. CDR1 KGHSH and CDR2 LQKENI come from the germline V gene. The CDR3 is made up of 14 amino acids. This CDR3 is CASSPDRGSYGYTF. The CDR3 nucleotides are TGTGCCAGCTCACCGGACAGGGGAAGCTATGGCTACACCTTC.

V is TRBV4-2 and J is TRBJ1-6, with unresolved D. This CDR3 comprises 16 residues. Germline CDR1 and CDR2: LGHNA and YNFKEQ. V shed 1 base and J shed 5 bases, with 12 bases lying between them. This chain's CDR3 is CASSQGGWGNNSPLHF. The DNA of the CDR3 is TGTGCCAGCAGCCAAGGAGGCTGGGGAAATAATTCACCCCTCCACTTT.

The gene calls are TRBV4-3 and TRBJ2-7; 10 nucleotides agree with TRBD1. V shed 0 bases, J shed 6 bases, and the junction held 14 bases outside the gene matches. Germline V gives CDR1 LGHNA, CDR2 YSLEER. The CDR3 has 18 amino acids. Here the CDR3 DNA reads TGCGCCAGCAGCCAAGAAATCTTTCCCGGGACAGGGGCCGCCGAGCAGTACTTC. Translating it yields CASSQEIFPGTGAAEQYF.

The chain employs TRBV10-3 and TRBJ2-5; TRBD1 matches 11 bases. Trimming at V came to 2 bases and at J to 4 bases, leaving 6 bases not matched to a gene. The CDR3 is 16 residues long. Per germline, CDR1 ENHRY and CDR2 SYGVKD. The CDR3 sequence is CAISELSGTGGETQYF. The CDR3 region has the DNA TGTGCCATCAGTGAGCTGTCTGGGACAGGGGGAGAGACCCAGTACTTC.

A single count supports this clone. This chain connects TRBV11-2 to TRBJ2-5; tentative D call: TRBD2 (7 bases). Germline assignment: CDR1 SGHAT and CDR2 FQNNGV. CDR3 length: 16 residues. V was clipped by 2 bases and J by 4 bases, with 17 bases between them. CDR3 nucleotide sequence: TGTGCCAGCAGCTTACTACCGGGGGGCGGCGGAGAGACCCAGTACTTC. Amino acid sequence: CASSLLPGGGGETQYF.

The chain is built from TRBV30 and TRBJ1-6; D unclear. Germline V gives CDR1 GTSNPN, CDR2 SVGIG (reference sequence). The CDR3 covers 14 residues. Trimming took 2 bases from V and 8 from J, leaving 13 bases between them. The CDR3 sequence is CAWSLRTGDSPLHF. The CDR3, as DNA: TGTGCCTGGAGTCTCAGGACCGGGGATTCACCCCTCCACTTT.

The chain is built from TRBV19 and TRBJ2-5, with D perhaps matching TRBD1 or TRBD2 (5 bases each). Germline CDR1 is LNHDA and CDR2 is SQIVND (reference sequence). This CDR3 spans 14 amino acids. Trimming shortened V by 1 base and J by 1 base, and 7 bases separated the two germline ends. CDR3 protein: CASSIVGGQETQYF. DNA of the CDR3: TGTGCCAGTAGTATAGTTGGGGGCCAAGAGACCCAGTACTTC.

The CDR3 sequence is CASSSRTGINTEAFF. The DNA for the CDR3 is TGTGCCAGTAGTTCTCGGACAGGGATTAACACTGAAGCTTTCTTT. V and J are TRBV19 and TRBJ1-1; TRBD1 matches 8 bases. This CDR3 comprises 15 residues. V lost 5 bases to trimming and J lost 2 bases; unmatched junction nucleotides: 7. Looked up from germline, CDR1 is LNHDA and CDR2 is SQIVND (reference sequence).

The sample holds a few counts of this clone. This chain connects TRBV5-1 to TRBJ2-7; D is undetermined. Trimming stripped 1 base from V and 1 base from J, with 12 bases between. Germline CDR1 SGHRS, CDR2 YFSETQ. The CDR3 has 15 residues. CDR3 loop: CASSLNGGSSYEQYF. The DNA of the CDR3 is TGCGCCAGCAGCTTGAATGGCGGCAGTTCCTACGAGCAGTACTTC. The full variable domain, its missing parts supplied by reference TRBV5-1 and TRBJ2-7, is KAGVTQTPRYLIKTRGQQVTLSCSPISGHRSVSWYQQTPGQGLQFLFEYFSETQRNKGNFPGRFSGRQFSNSRSEMNVSTLELGDSALYLCASSLNGGSSYEQYFGPGTRLTVT.

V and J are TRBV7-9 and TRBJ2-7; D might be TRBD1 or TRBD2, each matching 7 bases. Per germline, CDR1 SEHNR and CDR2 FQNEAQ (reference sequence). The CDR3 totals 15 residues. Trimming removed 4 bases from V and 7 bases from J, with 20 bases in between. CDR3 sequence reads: CASSSGEGATREQYF. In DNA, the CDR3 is TGTGCCAGCAGCTCAGGGGAGGGGGCGACCCGAGAGCAGTACTTC.

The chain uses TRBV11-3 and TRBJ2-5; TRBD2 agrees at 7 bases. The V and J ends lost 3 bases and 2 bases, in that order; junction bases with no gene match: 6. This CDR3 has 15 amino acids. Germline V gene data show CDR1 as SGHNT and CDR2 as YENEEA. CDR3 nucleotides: TGTGCCAGCAGCTTTCTAGCGGAGTTTCAAGAGACCCAGTACTTC. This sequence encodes CASSFLAEFQETQYF.

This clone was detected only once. The CDR3 is CASSSTGEDTEAFF. The CDR3 DNA follows: TGTGCCAGCAGCTCGACAGGGGAAGACACTGAAGCTTTCTTT. This chain uses TRBV11-1 with TRBJ1-1, with 8 bases fitting TRBD1. Germline CDR1 SGHAT, CDR2 FQDESV (reference sequence). V lost 4 bases and J lost 3; bases outside the gene matches: 4. The CDR3 loop spans 14 amino acids.

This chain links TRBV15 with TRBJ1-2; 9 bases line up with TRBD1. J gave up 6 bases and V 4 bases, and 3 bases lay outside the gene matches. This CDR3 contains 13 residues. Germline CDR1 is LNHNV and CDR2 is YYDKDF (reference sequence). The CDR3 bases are TGTGCCACCAGCACCCGACAGGGGGATGGCTACACCTTC. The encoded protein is CATSTRQGDGYTF.

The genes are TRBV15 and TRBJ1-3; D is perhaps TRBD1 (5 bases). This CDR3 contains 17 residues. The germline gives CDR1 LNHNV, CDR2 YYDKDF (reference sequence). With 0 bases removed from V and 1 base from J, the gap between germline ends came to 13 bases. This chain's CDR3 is CATSRDRQGMSGNTIYF. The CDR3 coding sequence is TGTGCCACCAGCAGAGATCGGCAGGGAATGTCTGGAAACACCATATATTTT.

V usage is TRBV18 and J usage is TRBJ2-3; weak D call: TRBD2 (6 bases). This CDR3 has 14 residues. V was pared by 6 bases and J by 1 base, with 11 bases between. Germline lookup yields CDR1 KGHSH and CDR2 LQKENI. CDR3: CASSLSGGTDTQYF. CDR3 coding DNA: TGTGCCAGCTCCCTTAGCGGAGGCACAGATACGCAGTATTTT.

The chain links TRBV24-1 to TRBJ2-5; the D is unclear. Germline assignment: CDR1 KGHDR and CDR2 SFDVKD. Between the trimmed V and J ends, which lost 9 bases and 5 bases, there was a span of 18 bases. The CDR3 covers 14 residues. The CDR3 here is CATLCLVPEETQYF. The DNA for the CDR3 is TGTGCCACCCTATGCTTGGTGCCGGAGGAGACCCAGTACTTC.

The CDR3 loop reads CAWSVQSDTQYF. Here the CDR3 DNA reads TGTGCCTGGAGTGTCCAAAGTGATACGCAGTATTTT. V gene TRBV30 combines with J gene TRBJ2-3; D unclear. The CDR3 contains 12 residues. The V gene's germline CDR1 is GTSNPN and CDR2 SVGIG (reference sequence). The V end was cut by 0 bases, the J end by 6 bases, with 7 bases between.

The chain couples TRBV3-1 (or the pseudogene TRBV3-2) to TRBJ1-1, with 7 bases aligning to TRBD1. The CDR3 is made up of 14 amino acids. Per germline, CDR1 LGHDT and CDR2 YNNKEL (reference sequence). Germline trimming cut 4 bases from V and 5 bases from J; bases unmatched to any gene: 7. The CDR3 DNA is TGTGCCAGCAGCCGAGGGAGGGGGCGAACTGAAGCTTTCTTT. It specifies CASSRGRGRTEAFF.

Here the CDR3 reads CASSSRDRGIYEQYF. The CDR3 DNA sequence: TGCGCCAGCAGCAGCCGGGACAGGGGGATTTACGAGCAGTACTTC. This chain links TRBV5-1 with TRBJ2-7; TRBD1 matches at 11 bases. V was clipped by 4 bases and J by 4 bases; unmatched bases: 7. Germline assignment: CDR1 SGHRS and CDR2 YFSETQ. The CDR3 length is 15 residues.

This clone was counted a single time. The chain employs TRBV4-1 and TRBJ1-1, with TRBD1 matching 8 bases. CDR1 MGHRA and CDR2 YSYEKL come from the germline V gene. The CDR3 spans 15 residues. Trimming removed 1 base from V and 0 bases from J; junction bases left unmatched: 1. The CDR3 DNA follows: TGCGCCAGCAGCCAAGGGACAGGGCTGAACACTGAAGCTTTCTTT. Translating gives CASSQGTGLNTEAFF.

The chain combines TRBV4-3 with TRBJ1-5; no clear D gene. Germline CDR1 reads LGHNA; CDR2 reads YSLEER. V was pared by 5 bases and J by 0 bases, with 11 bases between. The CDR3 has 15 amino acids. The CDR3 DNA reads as TGCGCCAGCAGCATCACACGGTATAGCAATCAGCCCCAGCATTTT. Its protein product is CASSITRYSNQPQHF.

As DNA, the CDR3 is TGCGCCAGTCCCGAAGTTGAGGGGACAGGAGCTGGGTACGAGCAGTACTTC. Its protein is CASPEVEGTGAGYEQYF. J is TRBJ2-7 and V is TRBV5-1; TRBD1 matches at 8 bases. The CDR3 length is 17 residues. The trim removed 8 bases at V and 4 bases at J, leaving 20 bases unmatched. Germline CDR1 SGHRS, CDR2 YFSETQ.

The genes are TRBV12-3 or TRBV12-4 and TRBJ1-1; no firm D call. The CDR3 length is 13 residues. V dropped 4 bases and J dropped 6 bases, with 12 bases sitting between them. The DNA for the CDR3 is TGTGCCAGCAGTTGGAGAGGAGGTCCTGAAGCTTTCTTT. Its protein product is CASSWRGGPEAFF.

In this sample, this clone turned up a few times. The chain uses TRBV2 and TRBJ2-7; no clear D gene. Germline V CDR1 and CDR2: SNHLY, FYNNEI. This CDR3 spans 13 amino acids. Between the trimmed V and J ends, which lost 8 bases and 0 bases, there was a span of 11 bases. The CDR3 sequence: CASQGDSSYEQYF. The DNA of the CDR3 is TGTGCCAGCCAAGGCGATAGCTCCTACGAGCAGTACTTC.

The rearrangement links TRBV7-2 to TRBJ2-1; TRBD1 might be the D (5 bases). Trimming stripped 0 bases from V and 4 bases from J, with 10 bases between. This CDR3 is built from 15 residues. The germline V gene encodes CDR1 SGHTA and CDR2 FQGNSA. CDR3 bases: TGTGCCAGCAGCTTAGCGGACATGGCTTACAATGAGCAGTTCTTC. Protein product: CASSLADMAYNEQFF.

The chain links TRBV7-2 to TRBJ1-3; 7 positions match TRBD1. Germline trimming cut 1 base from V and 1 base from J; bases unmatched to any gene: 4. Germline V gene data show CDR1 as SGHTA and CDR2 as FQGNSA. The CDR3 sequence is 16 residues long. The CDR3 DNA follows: TGTGCCAGCAGCTTAGTACAGGGGAGTTCTGGAAACACCATATATTTT. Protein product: CASSLVQGSSGNTIYF.

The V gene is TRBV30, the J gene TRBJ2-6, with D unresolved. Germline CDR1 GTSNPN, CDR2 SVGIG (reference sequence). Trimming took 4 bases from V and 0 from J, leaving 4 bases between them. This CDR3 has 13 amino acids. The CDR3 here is CAWKASGANVLTF. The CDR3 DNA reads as TGTGCCTGGAAGGCCTCTGGGGCCAACGTCCTGACTTTC. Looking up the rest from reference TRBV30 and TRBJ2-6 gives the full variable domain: SQTIHQWPATLVQPVGSPLSLECTVEGTSNPNLYWYRQAAGRGLQLLFYSVGIGQISSEVPQNLSASRPQDRQFILSSKKLLLSDSGFYLCAWKASGANVLTFGAGSRLTVL.